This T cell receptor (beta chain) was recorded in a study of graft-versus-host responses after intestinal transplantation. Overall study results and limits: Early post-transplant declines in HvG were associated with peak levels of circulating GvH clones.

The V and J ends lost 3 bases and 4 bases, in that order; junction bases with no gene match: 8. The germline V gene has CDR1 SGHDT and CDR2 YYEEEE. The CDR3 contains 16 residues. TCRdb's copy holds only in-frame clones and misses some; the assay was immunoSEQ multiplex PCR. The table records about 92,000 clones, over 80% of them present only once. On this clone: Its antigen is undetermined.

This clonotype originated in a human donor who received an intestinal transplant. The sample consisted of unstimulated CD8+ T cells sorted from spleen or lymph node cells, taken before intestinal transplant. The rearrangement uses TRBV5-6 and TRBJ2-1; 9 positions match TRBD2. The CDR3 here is CASSSTSGRWYNEQFF. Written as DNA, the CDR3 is TGTGCCAGCAGCTCCACTAGCGGGCGCTGGTACAATGAGCAGTTCTTC.